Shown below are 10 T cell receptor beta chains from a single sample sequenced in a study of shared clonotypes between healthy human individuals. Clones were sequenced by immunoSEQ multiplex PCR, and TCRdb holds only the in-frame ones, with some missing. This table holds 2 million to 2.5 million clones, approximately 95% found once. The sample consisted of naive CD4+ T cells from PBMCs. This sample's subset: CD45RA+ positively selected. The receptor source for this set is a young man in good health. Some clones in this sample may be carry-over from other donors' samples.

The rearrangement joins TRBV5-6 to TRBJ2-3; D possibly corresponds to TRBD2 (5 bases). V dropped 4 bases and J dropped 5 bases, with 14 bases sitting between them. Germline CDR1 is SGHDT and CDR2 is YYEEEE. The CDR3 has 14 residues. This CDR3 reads CASSPHRRGDTQYF. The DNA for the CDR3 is TGTGCCAGCAGCCCCCATAGACGGGGAGATACGCAGTATTTT. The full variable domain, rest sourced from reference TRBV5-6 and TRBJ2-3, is DAGVTQSPTHLIKTRGQQVTLRCSPKSGHDTVSWYQQALGQGPQFIFQYYEEEERQRGNFPDRFSGHQFPNYSSELNVNALLLGDSALYLCASSPHRRGDTQYFGPGTRLTVL.

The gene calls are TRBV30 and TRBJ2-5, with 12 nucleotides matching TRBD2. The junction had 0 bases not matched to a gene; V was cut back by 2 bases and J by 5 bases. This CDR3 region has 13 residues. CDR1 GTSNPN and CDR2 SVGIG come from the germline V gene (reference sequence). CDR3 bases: TGTGCCTGGAGTACTAGCGGGAGGGAGACCCAGTACTTC. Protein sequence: CAWSTSGRETQYF. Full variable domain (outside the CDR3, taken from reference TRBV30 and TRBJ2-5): SQTIHQWPATLVQPVGSPLSLECTVEGTSNPNLYWYRQAAGRGLQLLFYSVGIGQISSEVPQNLSASRPQDRQFILSSKKLLLSDSGFYLCAWSTSGRETQYFGPGTRLLVL.

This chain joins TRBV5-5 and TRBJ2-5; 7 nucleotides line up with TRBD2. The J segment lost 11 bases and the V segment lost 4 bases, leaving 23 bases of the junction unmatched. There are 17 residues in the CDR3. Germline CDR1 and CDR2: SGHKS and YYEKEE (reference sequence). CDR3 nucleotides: TGTGCCAGCAGCCCCCCTTCTCTACTAGCGCACGCCGGAGAGCAGTACTTC. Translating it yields CASSPPSLLAHAGEQYF.

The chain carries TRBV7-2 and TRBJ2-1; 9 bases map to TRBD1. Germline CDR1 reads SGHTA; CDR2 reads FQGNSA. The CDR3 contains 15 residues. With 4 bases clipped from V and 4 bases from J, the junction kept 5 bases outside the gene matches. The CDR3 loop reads CASSSRDRVYNEQFF. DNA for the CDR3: TGTGCCAGCAGCTCCCGGGACAGGGTGTACAATGAGCAGTTCTTC.

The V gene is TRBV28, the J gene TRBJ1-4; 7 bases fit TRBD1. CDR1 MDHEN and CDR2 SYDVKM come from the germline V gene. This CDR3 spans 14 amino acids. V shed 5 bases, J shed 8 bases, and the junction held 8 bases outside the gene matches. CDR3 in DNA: TGTGCCAGCAGTAAAGGGGGCGCGACGGAAAAACTGTTTTTT. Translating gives CASSKGGATEKLFF.

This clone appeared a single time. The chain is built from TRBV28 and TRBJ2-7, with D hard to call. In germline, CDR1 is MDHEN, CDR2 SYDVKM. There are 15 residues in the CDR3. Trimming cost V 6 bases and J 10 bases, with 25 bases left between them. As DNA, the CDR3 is TGTGCCAGCAGCCCCCCCCGCGCCCACGCCGACCCCCAGTACTTC. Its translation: CASSPPRAHADPQYF.

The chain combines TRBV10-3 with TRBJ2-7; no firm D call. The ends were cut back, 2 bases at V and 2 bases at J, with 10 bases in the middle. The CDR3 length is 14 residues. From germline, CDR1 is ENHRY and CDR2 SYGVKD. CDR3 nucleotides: TGTGCCATCAGTGAGGCCCCCGGACCCTACGAGCAGTACTTC. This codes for CAISEAPGPYEQYF.

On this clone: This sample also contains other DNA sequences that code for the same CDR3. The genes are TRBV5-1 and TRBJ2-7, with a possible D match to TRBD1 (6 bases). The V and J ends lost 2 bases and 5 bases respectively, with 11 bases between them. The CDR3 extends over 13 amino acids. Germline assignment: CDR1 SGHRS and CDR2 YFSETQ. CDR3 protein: CASSLQGTDEQYF. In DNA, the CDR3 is TGCGCCAGCAGCTTACAGGGCACGGACGAGCAGTACTTC.

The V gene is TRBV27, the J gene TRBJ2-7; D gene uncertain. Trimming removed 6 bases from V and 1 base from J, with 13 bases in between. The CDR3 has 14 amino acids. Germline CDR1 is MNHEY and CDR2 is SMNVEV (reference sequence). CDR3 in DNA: TGTGCCAGCAGCCCACCAGAGGCGTCCTACGAGCAGTACTTC. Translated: CASSPPEASYEQYF.

CDR3 sequence reads: CASSPSGRLSYEQYF. In DNA, the CDR3 is TGTGCCAGCAGCCCTAGCGGGAGATTATCGTACGAGCAGTACTTC. The chain carries TRBV5-6 and TRBJ2-7; the match to TRBD2 covers 10 bases. Germline values: CDR1 SGHDT, CDR2 YYEEEE. The length of the CDR3 is 15 residues. J lost 4 bases, V lost 4 bases, and 8 bases had no gene match.